The TCR beta chain described here comes from a study of early T cells in non-severe SARS-CoV-2 infection. In the study overall: Unsorted whole blood bulk RNA was sequenced, with unpaired chains. General observations from the study: Missing private and CD4 specificities, VDJdb matching favored anti-spike CD8 responses.

Remarks on this clonotype: No antigen is known for it.

Unique molecular identifiers (one per individual cDNA molecule) were attached. TCRdb called the 5' RACE reads again in MiXCR, with one record for every CDR3 protein. Among about 100,000 distinct CDR3 sequences listed, around an eighth were seen once. Source material: whole blood. The TCR comes from an adult who was a healthcare worker with PCR-confirmed SARS-CoV-2 infection or an uninfected control (not recorded which).

The CDR3 loop is CASSYRRQIETQYF. The CDR3 coding sequence is TGTGCCAGCAGTTACAGGAGACAGATAGAGACCCAGTACTTC. The rearrangement joins TRBV6-5 to TRBJ2-5, with D maybe TRBD1 (5 bases). The V gene's germline CDR1 is MNHEY and CDR2 SVGAGI. The CDR3 has 14 residues. Trimming shortened V by 2 bases and J by 4 bases, and 11 bases separated the two germline ends.